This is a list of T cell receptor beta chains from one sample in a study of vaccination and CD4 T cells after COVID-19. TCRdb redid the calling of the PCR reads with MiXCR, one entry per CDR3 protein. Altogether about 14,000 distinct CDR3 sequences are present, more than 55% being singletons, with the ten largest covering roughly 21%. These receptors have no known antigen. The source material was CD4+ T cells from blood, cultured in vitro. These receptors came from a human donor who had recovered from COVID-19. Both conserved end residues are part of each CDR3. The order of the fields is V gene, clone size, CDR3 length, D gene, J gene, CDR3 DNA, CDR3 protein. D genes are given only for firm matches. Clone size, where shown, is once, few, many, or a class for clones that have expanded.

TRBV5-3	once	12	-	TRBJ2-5	TGTGCCAGCAGCTTTGCTAGGGAGACCCAGTACTTC	CASSFARETQYF
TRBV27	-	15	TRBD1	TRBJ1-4	TGTGCCAGCAGTTTGGACAGGGCAACTAATGAAAAACTGTTTTTT	CASSLDRATNEKLFF
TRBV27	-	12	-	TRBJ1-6	TGTGCCAGCAGTTTGAGGCAGAGGTATGTCCACTTT	CASSLRQRYVHF
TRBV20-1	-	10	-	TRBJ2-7	TGCAGTGCTAGGGACAACGAGCAGTACTTC	CSARDNEQYF
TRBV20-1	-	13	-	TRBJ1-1	TGCAGTGCTAGACCAGGGTTGAACACTGAAGCTTTCTTT	CSARPGLNTEAFF
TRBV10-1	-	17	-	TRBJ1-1	TGCGCCAGCAGTGAGCAGCCCCTTGACAGGTCGAACACTGAAGCTTTCTTT	CASSEQPLDRSNTEAFF
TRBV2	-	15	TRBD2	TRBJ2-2	TGTGCCAGCAGGGGGAGCGGGAGGAACACCGGGGAGCTGTTTTTT	CASRGSGRNTGELFF
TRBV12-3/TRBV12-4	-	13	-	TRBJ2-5	TGTGCCAGCAGACCCGAGGGGGAAGAGACCCAGTACTTC	CASRPEGEETQYF
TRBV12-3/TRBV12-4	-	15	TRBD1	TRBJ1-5	TGTGCCAGCAGCCGTGGGACAGGGGGTGGCCAGCCCCAGCATTTT	CASSRGTGGGQPQHF
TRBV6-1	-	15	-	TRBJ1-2	TGTGCCAGCAGTGAAATCGGGGGTTTTCCGAGTGGCTACACCTTC	CASSEIGGFPSGYTF
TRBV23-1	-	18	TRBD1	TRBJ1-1	TGCGCCAGCAGTCAAAACCCGATCAAACAGGGGTTCGATACTGAAGCTTTCTTT	CASSQNPIKQGFDTEAFF
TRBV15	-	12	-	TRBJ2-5	TGTGCCACCAGCAAAGGACGAGAGACCCAGTACTTC	CATSKGRETQYF
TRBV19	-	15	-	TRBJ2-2	TGTGCCAGTAGGTTGACAGGGAGGGACACCGGGGAGCTGTTTTTT	CASRLTGRDTGELFF
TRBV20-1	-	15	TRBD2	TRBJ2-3	TGCAGTGCTAACTTCAAGCGGGGGAACACAGATACGCAGTATTTT	CSANFKRGNTDTQYF
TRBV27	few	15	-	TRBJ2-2	TGTGCCAGCAGTTTAGCCAGGTCCAACACCGGGGAGCTGTTTTTT	CASSLARSNTGELFF
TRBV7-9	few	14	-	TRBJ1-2	TGTGCCAGCAGCTTAGCTGGGGCTAACTATGGCTACACCTTC	CASSLAGANYGYTF